This TCR beta chain was captured by sequencing in a study of brain T cells in children with intractable seizures. In this sample, this clone turned up once. Different DNA sequences within this sample yield the same CDR3. Method: immunoSEQ multiplex PCR; TCRdb's copy keeps in-frame clones and lacks some. The data contain around 100,000 clones, 94% of them seen just once; the ten biggest clones take up 3.8%. This CDR3 comprises 13 residues. The germline gives CDR1 KGHSH, CDR2 LQKENI. Trimming stripped 1 base from V and 3 bases from J, with 5 bases between. The TCR originated in a boy under two years old with hemimegalencephaly and intractable seizures. The starting material was peripheral blood, obtained at surgery. This chain joins TRBV18 and TRBJ2-3; D is ambiguous. CDR3 protein: CASSPQGTDTQYF. CDR3 coding DNA: TGTGCCAGCTCACCACAGGGTACAGATACGCAGTATTTT. The whole variable domain, filled in from reference TRBV18 and TRBJ2-3, reads NAGVMQNPRHLVRRRGQEARLRCSPMKGHSHVYWYRQLPEEGLKFMVYLQKENIIDESGMPKERFSAEFPKEGPSILRIQQVVRGDSAAYFCASSPQGTDTQYFGPGTRLTVL.